The clone carrying this T cell receptor (beta chain) appeared many times. Its matching antigen is unknown. CDR3 length equals 16 residues. V was pared by 0 bases and J by 5 bases, with 7 bases of the junction left unmatched. Germline values: CDR1 MNHEY, CDR2 SVGEGT. The sample is drawn from a study of T cells in Graves' hyperthyroidism and ophthalmopathy. The study, taken as a whole, reports: Ophthalmopathy was separated from stable hyperthyroidism by a 13 V-J model.

TCR beta CDR3 regions were amplified from RNA. HTBI primers drove first-round RT-PCR of the TCR CDR3. Each CDR3 protein is one row after TCRdb ran MiXCR on the multiplex PCR reads. The sample lists under 300,000 distinct CDR3 sequences; roughly 15% were seen once. The chain combines TRBV6-2 or TRBV6-3 with TRBJ2-3; TRBD2 aligns across 8 bases. The material sequenced was blood. This TCR was sampled from a woman in her forties with Graves' hyperthyroidism that later progressed to Graves' ophthalmopathy. CDR3: CASSYSPAGAVDTQYF. The CDR3 DNA is TGTGCCAGCAGTTACTCGCCAGCGGGAGCGGTAGATACGCAGTATTTT.